Sequencing of this T cell receptor beta chain was carried out in a study of read filtering for tumor transcriptome and immune sequencing. Study-wide context: The cohort had roughly 17 men and more than 13 women aged roughly 47 to 80, mean around 63 years. Per sample, TCR-region reads ranged about 4 to 11 million by IR-seq, roughly 80 to 1,300 by RNA-seq.

Study-wide points: Compared with RNA-seq, IR-seq gave much higher clonotype depth and reliability. In IR-seq, single-read clonotypes were about 80% of clonotypes but roughly 3.5% of reads.

After removal of 4 bases from V and 6 bases from J, the junction contained 4 bases not matched to a gene. The CDR3 covers 14 residues. CDR1 SGHRS and CDR2 YFSETQ come from the germline V gene. This clonotype occurred many times. Its target is not known. This library used around 400 ng RNA and molecular barcoded adaptors spanning alpha/delta and beta/gamma chains. TCRdb reprocessed the reads with MiXCR, giving one entry per CDR3 protein. The sample contains 35,000 to 50,000 distinct CDR3 sequences, 13% to 15% of which appear only once. The source is a donor aged 40 or older with multiple myeloma. V and J are TRBV5-1 and TRBJ2-1; TRBD2 aligns across 10 bases. What was sequenced was a population of CD138-negative cells sorted from bone marrow. CDR3 sequence reads: CASSTTSGTNEQFF. Here the CDR3 DNA reads TGCGCCAGCAGCACTACTAGCGGGACCAATGAGCAGTTCTTC. The variable domain in full, completed from reference TRBV5-1 and TRBJ2-1, reads KAGVTQTPRYLIKTRGQQVTLSCSPISGHRSVSWYQQTPGQGLQFLFEYFSETQRNKGNFPGRFSGRQFSNSRSEMNVSTLELGDSALYLCASSTTSGTNEQFFGPGTRLTVL.